This TCR beta chain was observed in a study of graft-versus-host responses after intestinal transplantation. Study overall: Grafts that recipients had were multivisceral, liver-intestinal, or isolated intestinal transplants. Every one of the recipients received anti-thymocyte globulin induction and afterwards took tacrolimus and steroids for about 3 years.

Whole-study results and caveats: An association linked early post-transplant HvG declines with peak circulating GvH clone levels. GvH clones were found in recipient marrow; some appeared first in ileum or blood.

Comments on this clone: Its target is not known.

Measured with immunoSEQ multiplex PCR; TCRdb has only the in-frame clones, and not every one. The table has 75,000 to 100,000 clones, about four fifths seen once. The sample here was unstimulated CD8+ T cells sorted from spleen or lymph node cells, taken before intestinal transplant. The TCR sequence derives from a human donor who received an intestinal transplant.

The CDR3 reads CASSFEAVFPPYEQYF. The CDR3, as DNA: TGTGCCAGCAGCTTCGAAGCGGTATTTCCCCCCTACGAGCAGTACTTC. The V call is TRBV9, the J call TRBJ2-7; weak D call: TRBD2 (5 bases). Trimming took 4 bases from V and 2 from J, leaving 19 bases between them. From germline, CDR1 is SGDLS and CDR2 YYNGEE. This CDR3 region has 16 residues.